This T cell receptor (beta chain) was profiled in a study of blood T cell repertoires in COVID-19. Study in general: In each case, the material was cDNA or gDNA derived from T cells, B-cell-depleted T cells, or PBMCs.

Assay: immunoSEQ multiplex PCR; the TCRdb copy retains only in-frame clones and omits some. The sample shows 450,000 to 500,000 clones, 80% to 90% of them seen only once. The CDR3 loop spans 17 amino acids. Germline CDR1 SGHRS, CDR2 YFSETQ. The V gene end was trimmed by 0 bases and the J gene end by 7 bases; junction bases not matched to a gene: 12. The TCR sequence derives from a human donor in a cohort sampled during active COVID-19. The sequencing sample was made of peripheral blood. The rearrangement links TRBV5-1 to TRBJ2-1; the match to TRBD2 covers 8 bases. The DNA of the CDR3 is TGCGCCAGCAGCTTGGGTCTAGCGGGCCTAAGGAGAAATGAGCAGTTCTTC. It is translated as CASSLGLAGLRRNEQFF.